The clone carrying this T cell receptor (beta chain) was counted only a few times. Its matching antigen is unknown. TCRdb ran MiXCR on the reads and lists one entry per CDR3 protein. The data contain fewer than 1,000,000 distinct CDR3 sequences, 31% of them seen just once; the ten biggest clones take up over 11%. This entry belongs to a study of T cell repertoires in cytomegalovirus infection. The CDR3 covers 14 residues. Per germline, CDR1 SGHVT and CDR2 SQSDAQ. V gave up 3 bases and J gave up 6 bases, with 15 bases separating them. Sequencing was performed on cultured CD8+ T cells from PBMCs, taken from culture after CMV antigen stimulation. This clonotype was obtained from a human donor in good health (CMV status not recorded). Some clones in this sample may be carry-over from other donors' samples. The chain uses TRBV7-4 and TRBJ2-7; perhaps TRBD1 as D (5 bases). This chain's CDR3 is CASSFVPIRGEQYF. In nucleotides, the CDR3 is TGTGCCAGCAGCTTTGTCCCGATAAGGGGCGAGCAGTACTTC.